Detailed here is one TCR beta chain. Unmatched junction bases numbered 11, after V lost 5 bases and J lost 7 bases. CDR1 SGHRS and CDR2 YFSETQ come from the germline V gene. The CDR3 loop spans 15 amino acids. Source study methods: A classifier for distant metastasis in papillary thyroid cancer was constructed using CDR3 differences observed across clinicopathological groups. TCRdb reanalyzed the PCR reads via MiXCR. The V and J calls and clone size are TCRdb's, not the authors'. Here the sample spans over 20,000 clones, around 28% being singletons. No treatment of any kind had been given to any patient before thyroid surgery. This specimen comes from a study of metastatic and nonmetastatic thyroid tumors.

This TCR was recovered from a female donor with papillary thyroid cancer or a benign thyroid nodule (not recorded which). Some clones in this sample may be carry-over from other donors' samples. The sequenced sample was blood. The rearrangement joins TRBV5-1 to TRBJ2-2, with 7 bases identical to TRBD1. The CDR3 sequence: CASSFDRVGSGELFF. The CDR3 DNA sequence: TGCGCCAGCAGTTTTGACAGGGTTGGGAGCGGGGAGCTGTTTTTT. Looking up the rest from reference TRBV5-1 and TRBJ2-2 gives the full variable domain: KAGVTQTPRYLIKTRGQQVTLSCSPISGHRSVSWYQQTPGQGLQFLFEYFSETQRNKGNFPGRFSGRQFSNSRSEMNVSTLELGDSALYLCASSFDRVGSGELFFGEGSRLTVL.